This passage covers 24 T cell receptor beta chains from one sample sequenced in a study. TCRdb ran MiXCR on the RT-PCR reads and lists one entry per CDR3 protein. The table lists 650,000 to 800,000 distinct CDR3 sequences, 11% to 15% of them singletons, with around 3.3% in the top ten. Source material: memory CD4+ T cells from blood. The receptors come from a female donor in good health, serving as a healthy control.

This chain links TRBV7-2 with TRBJ2-3; 8 nucleotides align to TRBD2. Germline CDR1 and CDR2: SGHTA and FQGNSA. The junction had 12 bases not matched to a gene; V was cut back by 2 bases and J by 11 bases. The CDR3 is 15 amino acids. CDR3 loop: CASSLNGRGHNEQYF. CDR3 DNA: TGTGCCAGCAGCTTAAACGGGAGGGGACACAATGAGCAGTATTTT.

This clonotype was detected only once. Without the conserved terminal phenylalanine or tryptophan, this CDR3 likely stems from a read error. The chain links TRBV7-2 to TRBJ2-7; D is unresolved. Germline V gives CDR1 SGHTA, CDR2 FQGNSA. V was pared by 5 bases and J by 2 bases, with 4 bases between. CDR3 size: 11 residues. The CDR3 loop is CASSLTYEQYL. CDR3 DNA sequence: TGTGCCAGCAGCCTAACCTACGAGCAGTACTTA.

This chain joins TRBV5-6 and TRBJ1-2; D remains unclear. The germline CDR1 and CDR2 sequences are SGHDT and YYEEEE. V lost 2 bases to trimming and J lost 2 bases, with 10 bases between them. The length of the CDR3 is 14 residues. The DNA for the CDR3 is TGTGCCAGCAGCTTCGAAAGAGGAAACTATGGCTACACCTTC. Protein: CASSFERGNYGYTF.

The chain recombines TRBV19 with TRBJ1-5, with 7 bases aligning to TRBD1. The CDR3 length is 14 residues. V was clipped by 4 bases and J by 5 bases; unmatched bases: 5. Germline lookup yields CDR1 LNHDA and CDR2 SQIVND (reference sequence). CDR3 loop: CASSNGQDDQPQHF. Written as DNA, the CDR3 is TGTGCCAGTAGTAATGGACAGGATGATCAGCCCCAGCATTTT.

At least ten counts were recorded for this clonotype. The V gene is TRBV7-2, the J gene TRBJ2-7; D perhaps matches TRBD1 (5 bases). The germline V gene has CDR1 SGHTA and CDR2 FQGNSA. The CDR3 loop spans 14 amino acids. The germline V and J ends were trimmed by 1 base and 3 bases, with 10 bases remaining between them. In nucleotides, the CDR3 is TGTGCCAGCAGCTTAGGGCTGGACAACTACGAGCAGTACTTC. Translation: CASSLGLDNYEQYF.

This clonotype occurred a few times. The chain combines TRBV29-1 with TRBJ1-1; 8 nucleotides agree with TRBD1. The V segment lost 7 bases and the J segment 5 bases; nucleotides outside the gene matches: 9. Germline V gives CDR1 SQVTM, CDR2 ANQGSEA. The CDR3 contains 13 residues. In DNA form, the CDR3 reads TGCAGCGCTCCCCAGGGGGCAGGTACTGAAGCTTTCTTT. Translation: CSAPQGAGTEAFF.

The chain employs TRBV9 and TRBJ2-5, with TRBD1 as a possible D gene (5 bases). Between the trimmed V and J ends, which lost 3 bases and 4 bases, there was a span of 13 bases. The germline gives CDR1 SGDLS, CDR2 YYNGEE. This CDR3 contains 14 residues. For the CDR3, the DNA is TGTGCCAGCAGCGGGGTTCAGGGTGTAGAGACCCAGTACTTC. Translated: CASSGVQGVETQYF.

Ten or more counts support this clonotype. The chain combines TRBV20-1 with TRBJ2-1; D uncertain. The CDR3 has 15 residues. Germline CDR1 reads DFQATT; CDR2 reads SNEGSKA (reference sequence). V lost 0 bases and J lost 0, with 9 bases in between. CDR3 DNA: TGCAGTGCTAGAGAGGAAAGGATCTCCTACAATGAGCAGTTCTTC. Translating gives CSAREERISYNEQFF.

This clonotype has a handful of counts. The chain joins TRBV2 to TRBJ2-3, with a possible D match to TRBD1 (5 bases). Germline CDR1 and CDR2: SNHLY and FYNNEI. Trimming took 3 bases from V and 1 from J, leaving 8 bases between them. This CDR3 is built from 14 residues. Written as DNA, the CDR3 is TGTGCCAGCAGTGATCAGGGTGGCACAGATACGCAGTATTTT. It specifies CASSDQGGTDTQYF. The full variable domain, its missing parts supplied by reference TRBV2 and TRBJ2-3, is EPEVTQTPSHQVTQMGQEVILRCVPISNHLYFYWYRQILGQKVEFLVSFYNNEISEKSEIFDDQFSVERPDGSNFTLKIRSTKLEDSAMYFCASSDQGGTDTQYFGPGTRLTVL.

This clonotype occurred many times. This rearrangement joins TRBV24-1 to TRBJ1-2; D perhaps matches TRBD1 (6 bases). There are 15 residues in the CDR3. V dropped 4 bases and J dropped 5 bases, with 16 bases sitting between them. Germline V lookup: CDR1 KGHDR, CDR2 SFDVKD. CDR3 sequence reads: CATSERDTEAYGYTF. CDR3 in DNA: TGTGCCACCAGTGAGCGGGACACCGAGGCGTATGGCTACACCTTC.

This clonotype came up many times. V and J are TRBV20-1 and TRBJ1-1, with D unresolved. V lost 5 bases to trimming and J lost 6 bases, with 10 bases between them. CDR1 DFQATT and CDR2 SNEGSKA come from the germline V gene (reference sequence). This CDR3 has 11 amino acids. CDR3 DNA sequence: TGCAGTGCTGTCAGGTTTCCTGAAGCTTTCTTT. It specifies CSAVRFPEAFF.

This clonotype was counted between two and nine times. The V gene is TRBV20-1, the J gene TRBJ1-2; D might be TRBD1 (6 bases). V gave up 5 bases and J gave up 6 bases, with 16 bases separating them. The CDR3 covers 13 residues. Germline CDR1 and CDR2: DFQATT and SNEGSKA (reference sequence). CDR3 loop: CSASPAGAHGYTF. The CDR3 coding sequence is TGCAGTGCTTCCCCAGCGGGGGCCCATGGCTACACCTTC.

This clonotype was observed at least ten times. The chain carries TRBV4-1 and TRBJ1-1; D might be TRBD1 (5 bases). V was cut by 1 base and J by 8 bases, with 14 bases left in between. The CDR3 loop spans 14 amino acids. Germline V gives CDR1 MGHRA, CDR2 YSYEKL. The DNA for the CDR3 is TGCGCCAGCAGCCAAGGGAGGGGAAGGGCAGAAGCTTTCTTT. As protein: CASSQGRGRAEAFF.

This clonotype appeared many times. CDR3: CASSLRLDAGTQYF. The CDR3 nucleotides are TGTGCCAGCAGTTTAAGACTAGACGCGGGTACGCAGTATTTT. The chain is built from TRBV12-3 or TRBV12-4 and TRBJ2-3; tentatively, D is TRBD2 (6 bases). V was pared by 2 bases and J by 8 bases, with 14 bases between. This CDR3 has 14 residues.

This clonotype has a count of ten or more. The rearrangement links TRBV20-1 to TRBJ1-1, with TRBD1 identical over 8 bases. The V gene's germline CDR1 is DFQATT and CDR2 SNEGSKA (reference sequence). The CDR3 is 15 amino acids. The V segment lost 1 base and the J segment 4 bases; nucleotides outside the gene matches: 8. The CDR3 spells CSARVSGGMGTEAFF. In nucleotides, the CDR3 is TGCAGTGCTAGAGTTTCAGGGGGCATGGGCACTGAAGCTTTCTTT.

This chain links TRBV30 with TRBJ2-1; D is ambiguous. This CDR3 is built from 13 residues. Between the trimmed V and J ends, which lost 3 bases and 8 bases, there was a span of 14 bases. Germline-derived CDR1 and CDR2 are GTSNPN and SVGIG (reference sequence). The CDR3 bases are TGTGCCTGGAGCCTATATAGAGGCGATGAGCAGTTCTTC. This sequence encodes CAWSLYRGDEQFF.

In its sample, this clonotype was seen a few times. This sequence joins TRBV7-6 and TRBJ2-5; no clear D gene. This CDR3 comprises 12 residues. Trimming removed 5 bases from V and 4 bases from J, with 8 bases in between. Per the germline V gene, CDR1 is SGHVS and CDR2 is FNYEAQ. CDR3 sequence reads: CASSRLLETQYF. The CDR3 DNA reads as TGTGCCAGCAGCCGATTATTAGAGACCCAGTACTTC. The full variable domain, completed using reference TRBV7-6 and TRBJ2-5, is GAGVSQSPRYKVTKRGQDVALRCDPISGHVSLYWYRQALGQGPEFLTYFNYEAQQDKSGLPNDRFSAERPEGSISTLTIQRTEQRDSAMYRCASSRLLETQYFGPGTRLLVL.

This clonotype appeared a few times. V is TRBV7-9 and J is TRBJ1-1; 8 positions agree with TRBD1. The CDR3 contains 14 residues. CDR1 and CDR2 from the germline V gene are SEHNR and FQNEAQ (reference sequence). Trimming took 6 bases from V and 3 from J; bases not matched to a gene: 6. CDR3: CASSAGQADTEAFF. DNA of the CDR3: TGTGCCAGCAGTGCGGGACAGGCGGACACTGAAGCTTTCTTT.

V and J are TRBV15 and TRBJ1-3; 8 bases match TRBD1. V lost 4 bases and J lost 0; bases outside the gene matches: 5. Germline CDR1 reads LNHNV; CDR2 reads YYDKDF (reference sequence). This CDR3 comprises 16 residues. CDR3 amino acids: CATSMGQAFSGNTIYF. For the CDR3, the DNA is TGTGCCACCAGCATGGGACAGGCTTTCTCTGGAAACACCATATATTTT.

This clonotype has more than one count but fewer than ten. V usage is TRBV29-1 and J usage is TRBJ2-1; D remains ambiguous. The CDR3 spans 10 residues. Trimming cost V 4 bases and J 13 bases, with 11 bases left between them. Germline CDR1 is SQVTM and CDR2 is ANQGSEA. DNA for the CDR3: TGCAGCGTTGGGGAACCAAATCAGTTCTTC. Its protein product is CSVGEPNQFF.

There are a few counts of this clonotype. V and J are TRBV27 and TRBJ2-5, with D perhaps TRBD1 or TRBD2 (5 bases each). Germline V gives CDR1 MNHEY, CDR2 SMNVEV (reference sequence). The germline V and J ends were trimmed by 3 bases and 3 bases, with 8 bases remaining between them. This CDR3 is 13 amino acids long. Here the CDR3 DNA reads TGTGCCAGCAGTTTCCAGGGAGAAGAGACCCAGTACTTC. Its translation is CASSFQGEETQYF.

The table lists this clonotype with a few counts. The chain uses TRBV20-1 and TRBJ2-2; 7 bases align to TRBD1. V gave up 2 bases and J gave up 4 bases; unmatched junction bases: 10. The CDR3 sequence is 16 residues long. The V gene's germline CDR1 is DFQATT and CDR2 SNEGSKA (reference sequence). The CDR3 DNA reads as TGCAGTGCTAGATCCGACAGGGCCCTTCGCACCGGGGAGCTGTTTTTT. It yields the protein CSARSDRALRTGELFF.

The V gene is TRBV12-3 or TRBV12-4, the J gene TRBJ1-1; no clear D. Trimming took 3 bases from V and 0 from J, leaving 11 bases between them. The CDR3 is 15 amino acids. The CDR3 loop is CASSFEVALNTEAFF. The DNA of the CDR3 is TGTGCCAGCAGTTTCGAGGTAGCCTTGAACACTGAAGCTTTCTTT.

In this sample, this clonotype turned up a few times. With a much larger clone just one base away, this may be a read error. The V call is TRBV9, the J call TRBJ2-7, with D uncertain. V was cut by 0 bases and J by 0 bases, with 4 bases left in between. Germline values: CDR1 SGDLS, CDR2 YYNGEE. This CDR3 comprises 13 residues. The CDR3 loop reads CASSVGISYEQYF. The CDR3 DNA reads as TGTGCCAGCAGCGTAGGGATCTCCTACGAGCAGTACTTC.